This paragraph reports one TCR beta chain. Antigen unknown. The V gene's germline CDR1 is DFQATT and CDR2 SNEGSKA (reference sequence). CDR3 length equals 15 residues. J was trimmed by 2 bases and V by 5 bases; bases with no gene match: 8. The record originates from a study of metastatic and nonmetastatic thyroid tumors. On the study more broadly: Repertoires were compared across blood and tumor or nodule tissue from malignant and benign thyroid patients.

Per the study methods: To classify distant metastasis in papillary thyroid cancer, a model was built from CDR3 differences across clinicopathological groups. With MiXCR, TCRdb reprocessed the PCR reads. The V and J calls shown here were made by TCRdb, not taken from the authors' results. The sample holds around 17,000 clones, roughly 33% seen once. Each patient went into thyroid surgery without having received any treatment. Study-wide findings and caveats: When malignant thyroid tumors were compared with benign nodules, TCR beta diversity was reportedly significantly higher in the malignant tumors. This held in both blood and tumor samples.

The chain carries TRBV20-1 and TRBJ2-7; 11 bases align to TRBD2. Material: tumor tissue. The clonotype comes from a male donor with papillary thyroid cancer or a benign thyroid nodule (not recorded which). Some clones in this sample may be carry-over from other donors' samples. CDR3: CSAHRTSGFTYEQYF. The DNA for the CDR3 is TGCAGTGCTCATAGGACTAGCGGGTTTACCTACGAGCAGTACTTC.